This TCR beta chain was sequenced during a study of technical replicates of blood from a handful of donors. Sequenced by immunoSEQ multiplex PCR; TCRdb stores in-frame clones only, minus some. The sample yields approximately 81,000 clones, almost 96% seen once. The germline gives CDR1 LGHNA, CDR2 YSLEER. This CDR3 is built from 14 residues. The germline V and J ends were trimmed by 1 base and 1 base, with 8 bases remaining between them. Sample: T cells isolated from PBMCs. The TCR originated in a human donor in good health. The chain combines TRBV4-3 with TRBJ2-7, with D tentatively TRBD1 (6 bases). The CDR3 region has the DNA TGCGCCAGCAGCCAAGGACAGGAGTCCTACGAGCAGTACTTC. Its translation is CASSQGQESYEQYF.